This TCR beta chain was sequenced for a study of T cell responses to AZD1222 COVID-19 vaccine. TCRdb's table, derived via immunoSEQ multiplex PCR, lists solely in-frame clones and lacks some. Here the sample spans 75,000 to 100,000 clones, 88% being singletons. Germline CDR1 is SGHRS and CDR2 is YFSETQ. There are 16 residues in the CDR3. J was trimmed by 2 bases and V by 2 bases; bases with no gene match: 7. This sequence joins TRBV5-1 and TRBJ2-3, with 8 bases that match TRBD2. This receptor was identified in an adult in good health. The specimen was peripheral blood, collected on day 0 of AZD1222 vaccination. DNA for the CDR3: TGCGCCAGCAGCTTTGTAACGGGAGGGAACACAGATACGCAGTATTTT. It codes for CASSFVTGGNTDTQYF.